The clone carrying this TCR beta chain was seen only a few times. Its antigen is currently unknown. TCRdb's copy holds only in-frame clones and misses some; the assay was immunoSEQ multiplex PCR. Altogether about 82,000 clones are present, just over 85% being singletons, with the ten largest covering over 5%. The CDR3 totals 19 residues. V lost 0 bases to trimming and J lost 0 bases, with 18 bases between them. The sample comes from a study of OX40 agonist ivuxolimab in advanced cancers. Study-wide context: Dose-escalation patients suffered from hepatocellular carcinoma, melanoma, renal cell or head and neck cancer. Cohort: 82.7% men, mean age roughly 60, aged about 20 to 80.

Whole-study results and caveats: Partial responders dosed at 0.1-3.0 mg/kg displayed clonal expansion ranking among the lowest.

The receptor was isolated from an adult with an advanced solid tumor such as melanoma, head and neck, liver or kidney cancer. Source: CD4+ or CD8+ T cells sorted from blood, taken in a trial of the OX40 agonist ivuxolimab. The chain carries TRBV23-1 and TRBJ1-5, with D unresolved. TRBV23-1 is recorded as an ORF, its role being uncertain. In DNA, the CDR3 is TGCGCCAGCAGTCAATCGGGCCACCCCGGATATCTTAGCAATCAGCCCCAGCATTTT. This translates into CASSQSGHPGYLSNQPQHF.